This T cell receptor (beta chain) is drawn from a study of shared clonotypes between healthy human individuals. Measured with immunoSEQ multiplex PCR; TCRdb has only the in-frame clones, and not every one. The table has over a million clones, about 84% seen once. Looked up from germline, CDR1 is SEHNR and CDR2 is FQNEAQ (reference sequence). CDR3 size: 16 residues. Trimming cost V 5 bases and J 4 bases, with 20 bases left between them. V is TRBV7-9 and J is TRBJ1-2; D is ambiguous. What was sequenced was memory CD4+ T cells from PBMCs. Subset defined: CD45RA-negative fraction. This receptor was obtained from a man in his late teens or twenties in good health. Some clones in this sample may be carry-over from other donors' samples. The CDR3 coding sequence is TGTGCCAGCAGCACTTCTTATGTGGCGGGGATCTATGGCTACACCTTC. Its translation is CASSTSYVAGIYGYTF.